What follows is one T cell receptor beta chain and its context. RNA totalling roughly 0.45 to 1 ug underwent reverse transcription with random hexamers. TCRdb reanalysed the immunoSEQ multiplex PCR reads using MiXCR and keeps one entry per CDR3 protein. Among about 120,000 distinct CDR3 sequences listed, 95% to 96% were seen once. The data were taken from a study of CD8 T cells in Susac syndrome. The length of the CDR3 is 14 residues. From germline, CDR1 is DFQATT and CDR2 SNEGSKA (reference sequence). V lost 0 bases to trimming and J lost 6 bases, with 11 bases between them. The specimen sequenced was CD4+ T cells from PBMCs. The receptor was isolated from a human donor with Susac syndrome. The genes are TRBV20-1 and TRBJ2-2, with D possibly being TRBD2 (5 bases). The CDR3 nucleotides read TGCAGTGCTAGAGATTCCCGGGGTGCCGGGGAGCTGTTTTTT. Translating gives CSARDSRGAGELFF.